The 3 T cell receptor beta chains below were found in one sample sequenced in a study of T cell changes during pregnancy in multiple sclerosis (dated by TCRdb to between 2018 and 2021). The library was obtained by the immunoSEQ multiplex PCR assay. Imported from immuneACCESS, the table was reduced by TCRdb to in-frame sequences with V and J called. These copies leave out some clones; in studies compared against another copy, an unresolved V gene accounts for under half, and the cause of the remainder is not known. This sample holds some 21,000 clones; approximately 90% were observed only once. The ten largest clones take up about 5.3% of the sample. This specimen was CD8+ T cells from peripheral blood mononuclear cells, taken in the second trimester of pregnancy. These receptors were obtained from a female donor in good health, enrolled as a control in a pregnancy study.

This chain uses TRBV29-1 with TRBJ2-1; D may be TRBD2 (6 bases). Trimming left V 8 bases short and J 4 bases short, with 12 bases between. The germline gives CDR1 SQVTM, CDR2 ANQGSEA. This CDR3 region has 12 residues. CDR3 region: CSSGLRYNEQFF. CDR3 coding DNA: TGCAGCTCGGGACTCCGGTACAATGAGCAGTTCTTC.

The chain carries TRBV27 and TRBJ1-5; the match to TRBD1 covers 9 bases. CDR3 length: 19 amino acids. In germline, CDR1 is MNHEY, CDR2 SMNVEV (reference sequence). Trimming took 5 bases from V and 0 from J; bases not matched to a gene: 14. In DNA form, the CDR3 reads TGTGCCAGCAGTGCCACCTCCGGGACAGGGCTTCTTAGCAATCAGCCCCAGCATTTT. Translated, it gives CASSATSGTGLLSNQPQHF.

This clone is medium-sized (0.01 to 0.1%) within its sample. The sample contains more than one DNA sequence encoding this CDR3. The V gene is TRBV6-1, the J gene TRBJ2-1, with 12 bases aligning to TRBD2. V lost 2 bases to trimming and J lost 4 bases; unmatched junction nucleotides: 0. The CDR3 runs 15 residues. Germline V gene sequence: CDR1 MNHNS, CDR2 SASEGT. The CDR3 loop reads CASSELAGGYNEQFF. The CDR3 DNA reads as TGTGCCAGCAGTGAACTAGCGGGAGGGTACAATGAGCAGTTCTTC.